This section outlines one T cell receptor (beta chain) sequence together with its context. This sample was included in a study of identical twins. One entry per CDR3 protein results from TCRdb running MiXCR on the 5' RACE reads. The sample lists about 690,000 distinct CDR3 sequences, 5.5% to 7.5% occurring once. The CDR3 has 14 amino acids. V was shortened by 7 bases and J by 0 bases, with 12 bases between the two germline ends. The germline CDR1 and CDR2 sequences are LGHDT and YNNKEL (reference sequence). Sequences were obtained from naive T cells sorted from blood. The V gene is TRBV3-1, the J gene TRBJ2-5, with D tentatively TRBD1 (6 bases). This receptor was identified in a man aged 18 to 30 in good health. This CDR3 is CASKRDKYQETQYF. In DNA form, the CDR3 reads TGTGCCAGCAAAAGGGACAAGTACCAAGAGACCCAGTACTTC.